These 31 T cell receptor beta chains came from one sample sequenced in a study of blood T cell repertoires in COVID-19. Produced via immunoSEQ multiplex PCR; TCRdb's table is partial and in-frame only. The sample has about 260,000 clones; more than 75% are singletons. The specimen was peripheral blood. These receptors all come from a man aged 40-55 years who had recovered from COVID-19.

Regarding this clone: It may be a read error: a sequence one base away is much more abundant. The CDR3 DNA reads as TGTGCCAGCAGCCAAGGAAGCGGGGGGAGCACAGATACGCAGTATTTT. This sequence encodes CASSQGSGGSTDTQYF. The V call is TRBV3-1 (or the pseudogene TRBV3-2), the J call TRBJ2-3, with 9 bases that match TRBD2. The CDR3 runs to 16 residues. J lost 0 bases, V lost 1 base, and 2 bases had no gene match. Germline CDR1 reads LGHDT; CDR2 reads YNNKEL (reference sequence).

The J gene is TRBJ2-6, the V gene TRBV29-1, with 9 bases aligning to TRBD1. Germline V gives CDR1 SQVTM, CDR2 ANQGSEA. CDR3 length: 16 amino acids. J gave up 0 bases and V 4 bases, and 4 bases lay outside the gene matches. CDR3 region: CSVGYRGPSGANVLTF. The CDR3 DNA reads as TGCAGCGTTGGGTACAGGGGGCCCTCTGGGGCCAACGTCCTGACTTTC.

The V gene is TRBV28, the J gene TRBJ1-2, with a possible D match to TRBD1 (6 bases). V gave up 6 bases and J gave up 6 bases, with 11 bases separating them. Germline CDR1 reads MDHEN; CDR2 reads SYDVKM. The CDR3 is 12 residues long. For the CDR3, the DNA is TGTGCCAGCAGGGCGGGGGGGCATGGCTACACCTTC. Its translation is CASRAGGHGYTF.

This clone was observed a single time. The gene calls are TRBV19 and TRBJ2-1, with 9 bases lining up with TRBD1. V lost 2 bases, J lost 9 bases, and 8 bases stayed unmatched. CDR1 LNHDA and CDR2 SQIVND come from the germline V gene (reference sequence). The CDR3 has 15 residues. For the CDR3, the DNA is TGTGCCAGTAGTATAATCCGGGACAGGGTCAGTGAGCAGTTCTTC. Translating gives CASSIIRDRVSEQFF.

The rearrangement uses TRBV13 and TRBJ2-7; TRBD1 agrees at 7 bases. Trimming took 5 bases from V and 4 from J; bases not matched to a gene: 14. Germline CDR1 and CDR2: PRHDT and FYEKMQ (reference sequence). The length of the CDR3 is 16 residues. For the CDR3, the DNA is TGTGCCAGCAGCACCACAGGGGAGCCGAGTATTTACGAGCAGTACTTC. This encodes CASSTTGEPSIYEQYF.

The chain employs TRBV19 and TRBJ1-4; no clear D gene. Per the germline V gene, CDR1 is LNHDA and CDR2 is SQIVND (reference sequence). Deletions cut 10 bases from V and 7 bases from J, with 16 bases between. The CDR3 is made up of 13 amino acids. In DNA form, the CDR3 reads TGTGCCACGTCCGGTCGAGGGTTTGAAAAACTGTTTTTT. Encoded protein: CATSGRGFEKLFF.

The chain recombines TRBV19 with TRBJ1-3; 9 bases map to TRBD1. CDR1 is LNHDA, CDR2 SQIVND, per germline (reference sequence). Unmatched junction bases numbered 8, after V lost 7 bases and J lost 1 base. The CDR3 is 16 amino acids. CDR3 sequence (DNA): TGTGCCAGTACCCTAGGACAGGGGTCGTCTGGAAACACCATATATTTT. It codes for CASTLGQGSSGNTIYF. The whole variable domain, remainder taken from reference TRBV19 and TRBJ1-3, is DGGITQSPKYLFRKEGQNVTLSCEQNLNHDAMYWYRQDPGQGLRLIYYSQIVNDFQKGDIAEGYSVSREKKESFPLTVTSAQKNPTAFYLCASTLGQGSSGNTIYFGEGSWLTVV.

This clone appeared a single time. The CDR3 coding sequence is TGTGCCAGCAGCTTATCAACACGGGGCACCGGGGAGCTGTTTTTT. This translates into CASSLSTRGTGELFF. The chain combines TRBV7-2 with TRBJ2-2; TRBD2 might be the D (5 bases). Deletions cut 2 bases from V and 4 bases from J, with 11 bases between. Germline V gives CDR1 SGHTA, CDR2 FQGNSA. There are 15 residues in the CDR3.

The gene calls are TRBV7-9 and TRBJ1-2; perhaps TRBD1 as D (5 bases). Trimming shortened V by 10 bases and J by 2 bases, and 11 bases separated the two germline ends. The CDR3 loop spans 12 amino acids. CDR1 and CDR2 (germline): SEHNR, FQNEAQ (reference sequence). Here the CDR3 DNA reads TGTGCCACCCCCCGGGGGAACTATGGCTACACCTTC. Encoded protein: CATPRGNYGYTF.

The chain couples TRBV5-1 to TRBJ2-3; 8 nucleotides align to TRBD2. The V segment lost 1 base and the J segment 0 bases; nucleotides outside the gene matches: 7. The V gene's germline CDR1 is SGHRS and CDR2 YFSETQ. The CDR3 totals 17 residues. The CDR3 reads CASSLNGGTRSTDTQYF. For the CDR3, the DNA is TGCGCCAGCAGCTTGAACGGAGGGACTAGAAGCACAGATACGCAGTATTTT.

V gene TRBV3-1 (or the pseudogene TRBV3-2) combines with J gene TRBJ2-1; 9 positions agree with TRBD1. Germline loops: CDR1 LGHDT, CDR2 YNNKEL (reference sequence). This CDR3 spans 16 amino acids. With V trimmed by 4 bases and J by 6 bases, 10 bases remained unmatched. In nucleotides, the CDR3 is TGTGCCAGCAGCCTATGGACAGGGGATTCCATCAATGAGCAGTTCTTC. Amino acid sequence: CASSLWTGDSINEQFF.

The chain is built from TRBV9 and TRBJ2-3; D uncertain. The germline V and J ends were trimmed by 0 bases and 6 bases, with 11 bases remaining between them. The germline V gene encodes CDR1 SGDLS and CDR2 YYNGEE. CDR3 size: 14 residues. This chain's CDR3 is CASSVEGSYDTQYF. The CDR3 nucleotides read TGTGCCAGCAGCGTAGAAGGTAGCTACGATACGCAGTATTTT.

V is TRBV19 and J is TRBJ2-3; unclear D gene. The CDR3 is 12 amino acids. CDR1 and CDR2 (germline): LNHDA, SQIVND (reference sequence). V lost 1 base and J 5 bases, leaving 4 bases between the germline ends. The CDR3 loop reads CASSIGRDTQYF. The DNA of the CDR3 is TGTGCCAGTAGTATAGGGAGAGATACGCAGTATTTT.

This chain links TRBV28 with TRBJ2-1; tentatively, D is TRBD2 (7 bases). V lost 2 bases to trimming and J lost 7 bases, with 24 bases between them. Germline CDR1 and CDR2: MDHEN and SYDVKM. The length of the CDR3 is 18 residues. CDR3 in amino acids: CASSLPRGGGSRVNEQFF. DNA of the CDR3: TGTGCCAGCAGTTTACCTAGGGGGGGCGGGAGTAGGGTAAATGAGCAGTTCTTC.

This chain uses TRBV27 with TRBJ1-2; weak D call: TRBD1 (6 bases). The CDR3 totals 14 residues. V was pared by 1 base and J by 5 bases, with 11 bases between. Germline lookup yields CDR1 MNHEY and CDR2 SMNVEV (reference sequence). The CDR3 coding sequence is TGTGCCAGCAGTTTATGGGGTCAGGGGTATGGCTACACCTTC. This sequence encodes CASSLWGQGYGYTF.

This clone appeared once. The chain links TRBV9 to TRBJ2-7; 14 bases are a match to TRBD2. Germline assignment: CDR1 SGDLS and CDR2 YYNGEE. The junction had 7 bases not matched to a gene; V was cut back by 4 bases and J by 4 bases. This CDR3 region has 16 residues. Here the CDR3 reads CASSLGLAGGPYEQYF. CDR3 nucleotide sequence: TGTGCCAGCAGCTTAGGACTAGCGGGAGGCCCTTACGAGCAGTACTTC.

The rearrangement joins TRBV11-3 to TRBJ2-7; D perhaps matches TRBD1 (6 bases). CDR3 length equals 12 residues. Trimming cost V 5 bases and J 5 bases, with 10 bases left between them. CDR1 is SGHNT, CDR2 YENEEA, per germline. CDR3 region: CASSDNRDEQYF. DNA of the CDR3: TGTGCCAGCAGCGACAACAGGGACGAGCAGTACTTC. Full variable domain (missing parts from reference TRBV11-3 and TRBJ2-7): EAGVVQSPRYKIIEKKQPVAFWCNPISGHNTLYWYLQNLGQGPELLIRYENEEAVDDSQLPKDRFSAERLKGVDSTLKIQPAELGDSAVYLCASSDNRDEQYFGPGTRLTVT.

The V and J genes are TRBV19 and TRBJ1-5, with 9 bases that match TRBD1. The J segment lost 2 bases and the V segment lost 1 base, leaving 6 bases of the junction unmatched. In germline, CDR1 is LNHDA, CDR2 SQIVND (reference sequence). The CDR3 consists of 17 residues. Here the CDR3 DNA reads TGTGCCAGTAGTATAGTGGGGACAGGGATTGGCAATCAGCCCCAGCATTTT. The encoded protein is CASSIVGTGIGNQPQHF. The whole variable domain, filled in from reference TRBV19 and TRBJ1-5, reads DGGITQSPKYLFRKEGQNVTLSCEQNLNHDAMYWYRQDPGQGLRLIYYSQIVNDFQKGDIAEGYSVSREKKESFPLTVTSAQKNPTAFYLCASSIVGTGIGNQPQHFGDGTRLSIL.

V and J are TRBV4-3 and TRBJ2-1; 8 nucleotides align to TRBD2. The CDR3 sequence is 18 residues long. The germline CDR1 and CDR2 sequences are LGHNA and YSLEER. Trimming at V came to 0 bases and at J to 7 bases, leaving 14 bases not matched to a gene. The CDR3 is CASSQDLWLAGLKNEQFF. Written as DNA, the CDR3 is TGCGCCAGCAGCCAAGATTTATGGCTAGCGGGCCTAAAAAATGAGCAGTTCTTC.

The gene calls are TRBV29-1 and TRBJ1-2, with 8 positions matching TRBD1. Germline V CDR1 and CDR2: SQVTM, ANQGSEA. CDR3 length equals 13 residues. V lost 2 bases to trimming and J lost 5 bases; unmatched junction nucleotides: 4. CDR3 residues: CSVEPQGAYGYTF. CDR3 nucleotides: TGCAGCGTTGAACCCCAGGGGGCGTATGGCTACACCTTC.

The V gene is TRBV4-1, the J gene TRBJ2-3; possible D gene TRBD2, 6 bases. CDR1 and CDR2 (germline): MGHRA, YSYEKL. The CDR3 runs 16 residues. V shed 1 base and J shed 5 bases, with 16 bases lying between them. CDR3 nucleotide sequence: TGCGCCAGCAGCCAAGCCGGAGGGGCCTGGGGAGATACGCAGTATTTT. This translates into CASSQAGGAWGDTQYF.

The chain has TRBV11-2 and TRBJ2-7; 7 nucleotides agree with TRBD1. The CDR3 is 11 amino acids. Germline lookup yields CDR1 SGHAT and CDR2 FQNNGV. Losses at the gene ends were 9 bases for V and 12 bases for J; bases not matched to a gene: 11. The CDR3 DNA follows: TGTGCCAGTACGGACAGGTCGAACGCGTACTTC. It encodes CASTDRSNAYF. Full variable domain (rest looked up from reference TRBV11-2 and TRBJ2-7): EAGVAQSPRYKIIEKRQSVAFWCNPISGHATLYWYQQILGQGPKLLIQFQNNGVVDDSQLPKDRFSAERLKGVDSTLKIQPAKLEDSAVYLCASTDRSNAYFGPGTRLTVT.

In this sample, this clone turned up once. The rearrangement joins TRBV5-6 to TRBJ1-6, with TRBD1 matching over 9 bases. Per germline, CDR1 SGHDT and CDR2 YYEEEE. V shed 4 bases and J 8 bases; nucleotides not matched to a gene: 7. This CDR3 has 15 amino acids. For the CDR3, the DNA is TGTGCCAGCAGCCAAACGACAGGGGGGTATTCACCCCTCCACTTT. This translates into CASSQTTGGYSPLHF.

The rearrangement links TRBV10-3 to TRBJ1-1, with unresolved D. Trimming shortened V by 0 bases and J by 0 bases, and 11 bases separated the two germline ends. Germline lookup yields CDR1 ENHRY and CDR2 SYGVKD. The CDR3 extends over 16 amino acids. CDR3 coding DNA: TGTGCCATCAGTGAGTCGGTCAGACAATTGAACACTGAAGCTTTCTTT. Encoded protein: CAISESVRQLNTEAFF.

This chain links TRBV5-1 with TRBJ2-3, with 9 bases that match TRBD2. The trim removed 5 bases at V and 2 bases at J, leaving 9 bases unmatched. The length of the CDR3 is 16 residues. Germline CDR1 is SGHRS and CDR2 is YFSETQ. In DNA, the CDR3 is TGCGCCAGCAGAAGGGCGCTAGCGGGGTACACAGATACGCAGTATTTT. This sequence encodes CASRRALAGYTDTQYF.

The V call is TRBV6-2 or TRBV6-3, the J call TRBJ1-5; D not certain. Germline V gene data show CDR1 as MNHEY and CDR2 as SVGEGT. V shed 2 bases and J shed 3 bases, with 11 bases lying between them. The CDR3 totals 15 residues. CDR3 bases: TGTGCCAGCAGTTACCGGGGTAGGTACAATCAGCCCCAGCATTTT. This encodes CASSYRGRYNQPQHF.

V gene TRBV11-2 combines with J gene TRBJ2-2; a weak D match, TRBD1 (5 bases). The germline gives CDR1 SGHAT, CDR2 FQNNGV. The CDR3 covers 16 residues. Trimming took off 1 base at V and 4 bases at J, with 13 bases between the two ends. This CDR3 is CASSLGPGQGTGELFF. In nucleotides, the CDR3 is TGTGCCAGCAGCTTAGGTCCAGGGCAGGGCACCGGGGAGCTGTTTTTT.

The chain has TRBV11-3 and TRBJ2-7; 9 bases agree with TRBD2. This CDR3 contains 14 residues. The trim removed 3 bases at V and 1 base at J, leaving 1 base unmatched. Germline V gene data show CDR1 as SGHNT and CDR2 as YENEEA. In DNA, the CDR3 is TGTGCCAGCAGCTTCAGCGGGGGGTCCTACGAGCAGTACTTC. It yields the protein CASSFSGGSYEQYF.

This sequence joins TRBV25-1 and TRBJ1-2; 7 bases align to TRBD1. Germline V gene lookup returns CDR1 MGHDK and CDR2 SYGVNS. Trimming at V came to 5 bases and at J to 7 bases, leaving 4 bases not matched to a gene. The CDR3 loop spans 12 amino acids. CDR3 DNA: TGTGCCAGCAGTTCAGGGGGAGGTGGCTACACCTTC. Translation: CASSSGGGGYTF.

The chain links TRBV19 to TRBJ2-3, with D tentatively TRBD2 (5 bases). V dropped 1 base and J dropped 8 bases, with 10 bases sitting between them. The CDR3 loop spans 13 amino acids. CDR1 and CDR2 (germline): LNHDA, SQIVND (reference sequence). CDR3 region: CASSIAPGGTQYF. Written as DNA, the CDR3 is TGTGCCAGTAGTATAGCCCCTGGAGGTACGCAGTATTTT.

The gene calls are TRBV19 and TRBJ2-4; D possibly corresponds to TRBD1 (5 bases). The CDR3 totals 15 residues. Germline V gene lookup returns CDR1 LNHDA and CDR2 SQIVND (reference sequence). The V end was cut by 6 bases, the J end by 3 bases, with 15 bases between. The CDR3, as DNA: TGTGCCAGTAGCAAAGGGGATTCGGGCAAAAACATTCAGTACTTC. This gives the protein CASSKGDSGKNIQYF.